The next 13 T cell receptor beta chains were all read from a single sample in a study of blood T cell repertoires in COVID-19. Method: immunoSEQ multiplex PCR; TCRdb's copy keeps in-frame clones and lacks some. The profile shows some 110,000 clones, 60% to 85% of them singletons. Sequenced sample: peripheral blood. The receptors here all came from a man between 65 and 79 years old with acute or convalescent COVID-19.

This clone was recorded a few times. The V gene is TRBV5-1, the J gene TRBJ1-3; 7 nucleotides match TRBD1. In germline, CDR1 is SGHRS, CDR2 YFSETQ. There are 14 residues in the CDR3. V lost 4 bases, J lost 4 bases, and 5 bases stayed unmatched. CDR3 in amino acids: CASSLTGFGNTIYF. The CDR3 DNA is TGCGCCAGCAGCCTGACAGGGTTCGGAAACACCATATATTTT.

This chain links TRBV5-1 with TRBJ1-2; no clear D. This CDR3 region has 12 residues. V was trimmed by 1 base and J by 8 bases, leaving 9 bases between them. Germline CDR1 and CDR2: SGHRS and YFSETQ. CDR3 DNA: TGCGCCAGCAGCTTGAGCCGAGAGGGCTACACCTTC. Translating gives CASSLSREGYTF.

J is TRBJ2-3 and V is TRBV28, with TRBD2 matching 7 bases. The J segment lost 2 bases and the V segment lost 10 bases, leaving 12 bases of the junction unmatched. The germline CDR1 and CDR2 sequences are MDHEN and SYDVKM. This CDR3 is built from 15 residues. CDR3 sequence: CATKTSRDYTDTQYF. The CDR3, as DNA: TGTGCCACTAAGACTAGCAGGGACTACACAGATACGCAGTATTTT.

The chain combines TRBV5-1 with TRBJ2-1, with D possibly being TRBD1 (6 bases). V lost 4 bases to trimming and J lost 7 bases, with 15 bases between them. The CDR3 is 14 residues long. Germline CDR1 SGHRS, CDR2 YFSETQ. CDR3 amino acids: CASSLLSGVNEQFF. CDR3 DNA sequence: TGCGCCAGCAGCCTACTCTCAGGGGTGAATGAGCAGTTCTTC.

The rearrangement joins TRBV5-1 to TRBJ2-3; maybe TRBD1 (5 bases). Germline lookup yields CDR1 SGHRS and CDR2 YFSETQ. The CDR3 spans 15 residues. V was trimmed by 0 bases and J by 6 bases, leaving 14 bases between them. The CDR3 reads CASSLGQGRVDTQYF. The CDR3 DNA reads as TGCGCCAGCAGCTTGGGGCAGGGCCGCGTGGATACGCAGTATTTT.

V is TRBV4-2 and J is TRBJ2-5; a weak D match, TRBD1 (5 bases). V was trimmed by 3 bases and J by 5 bases, leaving 13 bases between them. The germline V gene encodes CDR1 LGHNA and CDR2 YNFKEQ. The CDR3 is 14 amino acids. The CDR3 spells CASSHSQGDETQYF. CDR3 bases: TGTGCCAGCAGCCATAGTCAGGGCGACGAGACCCAGTACTTC.

This chain joins TRBV7-9 and TRBJ2-7; TRBD2 is a possible D gene (6 bases). CDR3 length: 14 amino acids. Germline V gene data show CDR1 as SEHNR and CDR2 as FQNEAQ (reference sequence). V lost 3 bases to trimming and J lost 1 base, with 10 bases between them. CDR3 sequence: CASSFERASYEQYF. The CDR3 region has the DNA TGTGCCAGCAGCTTTGAGCGGGCGTCCTACGAGCAGTACTTC.

This clone was seen a single time. The chain carries TRBV9 and TRBJ2-5, with D possibly matching TRBD1 (6 bases). CDR3 length: 14 amino acids. Per germline, CDR1 SGDLS and CDR2 YYNGEE. V shed 3 bases and J shed 5 bases, with 14 bases lying between them. In DNA, the CDR3 is TGTGCCAGCAGCGCTCAGACCCAGGGGGAGACCCAGTACTTC. Its translation: CASSAQTQGETQYF.

The chain joins TRBV6-5 to TRBJ1-1, with 7 positions matching TRBD1. This CDR3 is built from 15 residues. Germline V CDR1 and CDR2: MNHEY, SVGAGI. With V trimmed by 5 bases and J by 5 bases, 11 bases remained unmatched. The CDR3 DNA follows: TGTGCCAGCAGTACAAACAGGGGAGGAGAAACTGAAGCTTTCTTT. Residues: CASSTNRGGETEAFF.

The CDR3 loop reads CASSTAGGYEQYF. Written as DNA, the CDR3 is TGTGCCAGCAGCACAGCGGGGGGCTACGAGCAGTACTTC. This chain connects TRBV9 to TRBJ2-7, with 9 bases matching TRBD2. Germline V gene data show CDR1 as SGDLS and CDR2 as YYNGEE. The CDR3 sequence is 13 residues long. With V trimmed by 4 bases and J by 3 bases, 2 bases remained unmatched.

This chain joins TRBV28 and TRBJ2-7, with D tentatively TRBD1 (6 bases). Looked up from germline, CDR1 is MDHEN and CDR2 is SYDVKM. Deletions cut 6 bases from V and 0 bases from J, with 9 bases between. The CDR3 spans 13 residues. The CDR3 spells CASRTGSSYEQYF. The CDR3 DNA sequence: TGTGCCAGCAGAACAGGGTCCTCCTACGAGCAGTACTTC.

The chain has TRBV7-9 and TRBJ1-1; TRBD1 matches 8 bases. V trimming: 3 bases; J trimming: 4 bases; junction bases outside the gene matches: 7. Germline V gene sequence: CDR1 SEHNR, CDR2 FQNEAQ (reference sequence). The CDR3 sequence is 15 residues long. CDR3 in DNA: TGTGCCAGCAGCTTCTTGACAGGGGAATCCACTGAAGCTTTCTTT. Its protein product is CASSFLTGESTEAFF.

V usage is TRBV7-2 and J usage is TRBJ2-2; D might be TRBD1 (6 bases). This CDR3 comprises 15 residues. V lost 0 bases, J lost 8 bases, and 13 bases lay in between. CDR1 and CDR2 (germline): SGHTA, FQGNSA. The CDR3 loop reads CASSLATQGWGELFF. The CDR3 DNA reads as TGTGCCAGCAGCTTAGCTACCCAGGGGTGGGGGGAGCTGTTTTTT.